These 15 T cell receptor beta chains were all obtained from the same sample, sequenced in a study of T cell repertoires in cytomegalovirus infection. TCRdb reanalysed the reads using MiXCR and keeps one entry per CDR3 protein. The sample has roughly 720,000 distinct CDR3 sequences, approximately 40% seen once. Sequenced material: PBMCs. All receptors derive from a human donor in good health (CMV status not recorded). Some clones in this sample may be carry-over from other donors' samples.

This clonotype was seen more than once but under ten times. This chain joins TRBV7-6 and TRBJ2-2; 8 nucleotides agree with TRBD2. Germline assignment: CDR1 SGHVS and CDR2 FNYEAQ. The CDR3 length is 17 residues. After removal of 5 bases from V and 4 bases from J, the junction contained 12 bases not matched to a gene. CDR3 DNA sequence: TGTGCCAGCAGCCCCCGGGTTAGCGGGATTGTCACCGGGGAGCTGTTTTTT. Its protein product is CASSPRVSGIVTGELFF.

The J gene is TRBJ2-1, the V gene TRBV7-2; D is uncertain. Germline values: CDR1 SGHTA, CDR2 FQGNSA. V was cut by 2 bases and J by 9 bases, with 11 bases left in between. The CDR3 is made up of 13 amino acids. CDR3 DNA sequence: TGTGCCAGCAGCTTATGGATTAAAAGTGAGCAGTTCTTC. This gives the protein CASSLWIKSEQFF.

This clonotype was observed once. Relative to the germline gene, one junction end is altered; a read error may explain this. V and J are TRBV28 and TRBJ2-3, with TRBD2 matching over 7 bases. CDR1 and CDR2 from the germline V gene are MDHEN and SYDVKM. The CDR3 is 16 residues long. The CDR3 loop reads CASRTTSSGVTDTQYF. The DNA of the CDR3 is TGTGCAAGCAGAACGACTAGCTCGGGCGTCACAGATACGCAGTATTTT.

The rearrangement uses TRBV27 and TRBJ1-2, with TRBD1 identical over 7 bases. Trimming cost V 6 bases and J 4 bases; bases outside gene matches: 14. Germline assignment: CDR1 MNHEY and CDR2 SMNVEV (reference sequence). The CDR3 is 16 residues long. CDR3 residues: CASSPTGQTIIYGYTF. The CDR3 DNA reads TGTGCCAGCAGCCCCACGGGACAGACGATAATCTATGGCTACACCTTC.

The chain joins TRBV27 to TRBJ2-1; 8 positions match TRBD2. In germline, CDR1 is MNHEY, CDR2 SMNVEV (reference sequence). The CDR3 runs 15 residues. J gave up 8 bases and V 10 bases, and 16 bases lay outside the gene matches. The DNA for the CDR3 is TGTGCCACCAAGAGAAGCGGGAGTCCGGCGTATGAGCAGTTCTTC. Protein product: CATKRSGSPAYEQFF.

This clonotype was seen ten or more times. This sequence joins TRBV7-2 and TRBJ1-1, with no clear D. The CDR3 runs 11 residues. Trimming shortened V by 6 bases and J by 0 bases, and 2 bases separated the two germline ends. Germline V gene lookup returns CDR1 SGHTA and CDR2 FQGNSA. The CDR3 loop reads CASSVNTEAFF. CDR3 nucleotide sequence: TGTGCCAGCAGTGTGAACACTGAAGCTTTCTTT.

This clonotype was picked up a small number of times. The V gene is TRBV28, the J gene TRBJ2-2, with 10 bases matching TRBD1. V shed 3 bases, J shed 7 bases, and the junction held 5 bases outside the gene matches. The CDR3 is made up of 15 amino acids. CDR1 is MDHEN and CDR2 is SYDVKM in the germline V gene. CDR3 sequence (DNA): TGTGCCAGCAGTTTCCGGGACAGGGGTGGCGGGGAGCTGTTTTTT. Amino acid sequence: CASSFRDRGGGELFF.

The V call is TRBV15, the J call TRBJ1-1; unclear D gene. Trimming took 0 bases from V and 9 from J, leaving 11 bases between them. This CDR3 is built from 13 residues. The V gene's germline CDR1 is LNHNV and CDR2 YYDKDF (reference sequence). The CDR3 coding sequence is TGTGCCACCAGCAGAGATCCGAGGTATCAAGCTTTCTTT. As protein: CATSRDPRYQAFF.

Comments on this clonotype: Given a much more abundant clone one base away, this may be a read error. The chain has TRBV7-3 and TRBJ2-7; D possibly uses TRBD1 or TRBD2 (6 bases each). CDR1 and CDR2 from the germline V gene are SGHTA and FQGTGA. CDR3 length equals 15 residues. DNA for the CDR3: TGTGTCAGCAGCCGGACCGGGGGCGGGATCTACGAGCAGTACTTC. Protein product: CVSSRTGGGIYEQYF.

J is TRBJ2-3 and V is TRBV28; D is perhaps TRBD2 (5 bases). The CDR3 contains 15 residues. V shed 5 bases and J shed 0 bases, with 12 bases lying between them. Germline values: CDR1 MDHEN, CDR2 SYDVKM. CDR3 coding DNA: TGTGCCAGCAGTCCCGTCGGGAAGAGCACAGATACGCAGTATTTT. It encodes CASSPVGKSTDTQYF.

This clonotype was counted only a few times. The V call is TRBV7-9, the J call TRBJ2-7, with 7 bases fitting TRBD1. The CDR3 sequence is 14 residues long. With V trimmed by 3 bases and J by 5 bases, 7 bases remained unmatched. The germline V gene encodes CDR1 SEHNR and CDR2 FQNEAQ (reference sequence). CDR3 in DNA: TGTGCCAGCAGCTTTGGACAGGCACGAAACGAGCAGTACTTC. Encoded protein: CASSFGQARNEQYF.

The rearrangement uses TRBV18 and TRBJ2-1, with a weak D call TRBD1 (6 bases). The length of the CDR3 is 14 residues. Germline CDR1 and CDR2: KGHSH and LQKENI. The V end was cut by 1 base, the J end by 11 bases, with 15 bases between. CDR3 sequence reads: CASSPQQGMDKQFF. CDR3 in DNA: TGTGCCAGCTCACCACAACAGGGTATGGATAAGCAGTTCTTC. Filled out from reference TRBV18 and TRBJ2-1, the complete variable domain reads NAGVMQNPRHLVRRRGQEARLRCSPMKGHSHVYWYRQLPEEGLKFMVYLQKENIIDESGMPKERFSAEFPKEGPSILRIQQVVRGDSAAYFCASSPQQGMDKQFFGPGTRLTVL.

This clonotype was detected a few times. The genes are TRBV7-9 and TRBJ2-3; D not resolved. CDR1 and CDR2 (germline): SEHNR, FQNEAQ (reference sequence). This CDR3 is 15 amino acids long. The germline V and J ends were trimmed by 4 bases and 4 bases, with 15 bases remaining between them. CDR3 bases: TGTGCCAGCAGCTCCCCGGCCCTCCCCTCAGATACGCAGTATTTT. The encoded protein is CASSSPALPSDTQYF.

CDR3 in DNA: TGTGCCAGCAGTTACTCGCGACCAGATCAAGGTTCACCCCTCCACTTT. It is translated as CASSYSRPDQGSPLHF. This sequence joins TRBV6-8 and TRBJ1-6; D gene unclear. Germline lookup yields CDR1 MNHGY and CDR2 SAAAGT. This CDR3 contains 16 residues. Trimming cost V 0 bases and J 9 bases, with 15 bases left between them.

This clonotype was observed a handful of times. The gene calls are TRBV15 and TRBJ2-5; 16 bases are a match to TRBD2. Unmatched junction bases numbered 4, after V lost 5 bases and J lost 1 base. Germline values: CDR1 LNHNV, CDR2 YYDKDF (reference sequence). The CDR3 extends over 17 amino acids. The CDR3 DNA sequence: TGTGCCACCAGCCTTGGGACTAGCGGGGGGGCCCAAGAGACCCAGTACTTC. Its translation is CATSLGTSGGAQETQYF.